A selection of T cell receptor beta chains follows, all from one sample in a study of human versus mouse CDR3 diversity and MHC coevolution. Using immunoSEQ multiplex PCR, the repertoire was profiled, and TCRdb retains in-frame clones only, with some absent. The sample holds 75,000 to 90,000 clones; roughly 95% are singletons and the top ten take about 1.5%. The sequenced sample consisted of naive CD4+ T cells from blood. The receptors originated from a person between 25 and 70 years old in good health. CDR3s include the opening cysteine and the closing phenylalanine or tryptophan. The D gene is left open where the match is weak. Where a row states a size, it is once, few, many or the class of an expanded clone; other rows omit it.

abundance: NA; d_gene: NA; j_gene: TRBJ1-5; v_gene: TRBV2; CDR3nt: TGTGCCAGCTTAGGGGGGGTGGATCAGCCCCAGCATTTT; CDR3aa: CASLGGVDQPQHF
abundance: NA; d_gene: NA; j_gene: TRBJ2-4; v_gene: TRBV7-2; CDR3nt: TGTGCCAGCAGCTTAGCGGGAGACCCCATTCAGTACTTC; CDR3aa: CASSLAGDPIQYF
abundance: NA; d_gene: NA; j_gene: TRBJ2-1; v_gene: TRBV18; CDR3nt: TGTGCCAGCTCACCGGGGCCCTACAATGAGCAGTTCTTC; CDR3aa: CASSPGPYNEQFF
abundance: NA; d_gene: TRBD2; j_gene: TRBJ2-1; v_gene: TRBV19; CDR3nt: TGTGCCAGTAGTATGGGCGCTAGCGGGGGGGGAGCCTACAATGAGCAGTTCTTC; CDR3aa: CASSMGASGGGAYNEQFF
abundance: NA; d_gene: NA; j_gene: TRBJ1-1; v_gene: TRBV28; CDR3nt: TGTGCCAGCAGTCCACCGTGGGCACGGCAGAACACTGAAGCTTTCTTT; CDR3aa: CASSPPWARQNTEAFF
abundance: NA; d_gene: TRBD2; j_gene: TRBJ2-7; v_gene: TRBV6-1; CDR3nt: TGTGCCAGCAGCAAGGGGACTAGCGGAAACTACGAGCAGTACTTC; CDR3aa: CASSKGTSGNYEQYF
abundance: NA; d_gene: NA; j_gene: TRBJ2-1; v_gene: TRBV21-1; CDR3nt: TGTGCCAGCAGCAGCCCTTACAGGGAATACCTTAGTGCAAATGAGCAGTTCTTC; CDR3aa: CASSSPYREYLSANEQFF
abundance: few; d_gene: NA; j_gene: TRBJ1-4; v_gene: TRBV10-3; CDR3nt: TGTGCCCGCCAGGGGTTACTGTTTTTT; CDR3aa: CARQGLLFF
abundance: NA; d_gene: TRBD1; j_gene: TRBJ1-4; v_gene: TRBV6-5; CDR3nt: TGTGCCAGCACTCGGGACAGATCAAGAGAAAAACTGTTTTTT; CDR3aa: CASTRDRSREKLFF
abundance: NA; d_gene: NA; j_gene: TRBJ1-1; v_gene: TRBV29-1; CDR3nt: TGCAGCGTTGAACGGGTCAGGGGTTATGGCGAAGCTTTCTTT; CDR3aa: CSVERVRGYGEAFF
abundance: NA; d_gene: TRBD2; j_gene: TRBJ2-1; v_gene: TRBV6-1; CDR3nt: TGTGCCAGCAGTGAATGGGGCGGGGGACTTTACAATGAGCAGTTCTTC; CDR3aa: CASSEWGGGLYNEQFF
abundance: NA; d_gene: NA; j_gene: TRBJ1-3; v_gene: TRBV5-1; CDR3nt: TGCGCCAGCAGCTTGGAACGGGCGGGTGGAAACACCATATATTTT; CDR3aa: CASSLERAGGNTIYF
abundance: NA; d_gene: TRBD2; j_gene: TRBJ2-5; v_gene: TRBV4-2; CDR3nt: TGTGCCAGCAGCCAAGTTGGTCTAGCGGGAGTCGAGACCCAGTACTTC; CDR3aa: CASSQVGLAGVETQYF
abundance: NA; d_gene: TRBD1; j_gene: TRBJ2-2; v_gene: TRBV4-3; CDR3nt: TGCGCCAGCAGCCAGCTGGGGACAGCAGACACCGGGGAGCTGTTTTTT; CDR3aa: CASSQLGTADTGELFF
abundance: once; d_gene: TRBD1; j_gene: TRBJ1-5; v_gene: TRBV19; CDR3nt: TGTGCCAGTAGTATAACCAGGGGGCTAAGTGAGCCCCAGCATTTT; CDR3aa: CASSITRGLSEPQHF
abundance: few; d_gene: NA; j_gene: TRBJ1-4; v_gene: TRBV14; CDR3nt: TGTGCCAGCAGCCACGAGGCCACCGGATGGGAAAAACTGTTTTTT; CDR3aa: CASSHEATGWEKLFF
abundance: NA; d_gene: TRBD2; j_gene: TRBJ2-7; v_gene: TRBV27; CDR3nt: TGTGCCAGCAGTTTCGGGACTAGCGGGGCCCTCCAGTACTTC; CDR3aa: CASSFGTSGALQYF
abundance: NA; d_gene: NA; j_gene: TRBJ1-2; v_gene: TRBV6-1; CDR3nt: TGTGCCAGCAGGGAAAAGCGGGGGGCCTACACCTTC; CDR3aa: CASREKRGAYTF
abundance: once; d_gene: NA; j_gene: TRBJ2-2; v_gene: TRBV19; CDR3nt: TGTGCCAGTAGTCTTAAGACAGGCACCGGGGAGCTGTTTTTT; CDR3aa: CASSLKTGTGELFF
abundance: NA; d_gene: NA; j_gene: TRBJ1-6; v_gene: TRBV30; CDR3nt: TGTGCCTGGAGCCTCGGGACTGGAAGCTCCTATAATTCACCCCTCCACTTT; CDR3aa: CAWSLGTGSSYNSPLHF
abundance: once; d_gene: TRBD1; j_gene: TRBJ1-1; v_gene: TRBV11-2; CDR3nt: TGTGCCAGCAGCTTAGATGGGCAGGGGGCGAGGACTGAAGCTTTCTTT; CDR3aa: CASSLDGQGARTEAFF
abundance: NA; d_gene: NA; j_gene: TRBJ2-2; v_gene: TRBV9; CDR3nt: TGTGCCAGCACGCTAGGAATCACGAACACCGGGGAGCTGTTTTTT; CDR3aa: CASTLGITNTGELFF
abundance: NA; d_gene: NA; j_gene: TRBJ1-2; v_gene: TRBV11-2; CDR3nt: TGTGCCAGCAGCCAGATTCGGGGGGCCGAGGGCTACACCTTC; CDR3aa: CASSQIRGAEGYTF
abundance: NA; d_gene: NA; j_gene: TRBJ1-2; v_gene: TRBV27; CDR3nt: TGTGCCAGCAGTTTCAGGGGCGGGGGCGGCTACACCTTC; CDR3aa: CASSFRGGGGYTF
abundance: NA; d_gene: TRBD1; j_gene: TRBJ2-5; v_gene: TRBV5-8; CDR3nt: TGTGCCAGCAGCTCACGAGGACAGGGACAAGAGACCCAGTACTTC; CDR3aa: CASSSRGQGQETQYF
abundance: NA; d_gene: NA; j_gene: TRBJ2-3; v_gene: TRBV28; CDR3nt: TGTGCCAGCAGCCTCCTGGGGAGTCGCACAGATACGCAGTATTTT; CDR3aa: CASSLLGSRTDTQYF